This T cell receptor (beta chain) was obtained from a study of CD8 T cell repertoires and HIV-1 epitope variants. Across the whole study: Separate wells received one of Twenty-five Gag or Nef variant peptides. General study points: This assay reports beta chains of antigen-expanded cells, not T cell function.

To note about this clone: Its antigen is not identified.

The germline V and J ends were trimmed by 4 bases and 4 bases, with 11 bases remaining between them. Per germline, CDR1 MGHRA and CDR2 YSYEKL. The CDR3 consists of 14 residues. Survey-depth immunoSEQ sequencing covered TCR beta CDR3 regions. TCRdb keeps only in-frame clones here, not all; method: immunoSEQ multiplex PCR. The sample records about 3,500 clones, about three fifths being singletons. The rearrangement links TRBV4-1 to TRBJ2-1; D is unresolved. The sequence came from a male donor with HIV. Sequencing used cultured CD8+ T cells derived from PBMCs. The CDR3 here is CASSRIGDYNEQFF. Written as DNA, the CDR3 is TGCGCCAGCAGCCGTATAGGCGATTACAATGAGCAGTTCTTC.